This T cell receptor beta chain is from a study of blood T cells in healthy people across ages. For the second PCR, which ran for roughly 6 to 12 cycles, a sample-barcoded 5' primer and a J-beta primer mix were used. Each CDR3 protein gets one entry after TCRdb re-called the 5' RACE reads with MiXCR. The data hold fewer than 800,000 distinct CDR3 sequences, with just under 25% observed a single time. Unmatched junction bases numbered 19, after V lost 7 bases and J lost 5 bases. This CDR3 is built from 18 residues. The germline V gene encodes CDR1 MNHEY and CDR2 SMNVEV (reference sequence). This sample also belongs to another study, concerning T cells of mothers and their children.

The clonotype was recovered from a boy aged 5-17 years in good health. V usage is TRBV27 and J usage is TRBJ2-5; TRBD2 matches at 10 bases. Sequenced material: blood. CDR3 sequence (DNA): TGTGCCAGCATGGGTATCGGACTAGCGGACAACTGGAGGGAGACCCAGTACTTC. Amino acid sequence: CASMGIGLADNWRETQYF.